These T cell receptor beta chains were read from a single sample in a study of sequential checkpoint blockade in melanoma. Measured with immunoSEQ multiplex PCR; TCRdb has only the in-frame clones, and not every one. The data contain more than 15,000 clones, 70% of them singletons. Material: CD8+ T cells sorted from blood (inferred from file names), obtained from a patient given nivolumab and ipilimumab in sequence. Every receptor here comes from a human donor with melanoma. Both conserved end residues are part of each CDR3. Fields, in order: CDR3 protein, CDR3 DNA, D gene, V gene, clone size, J gene. The D gene is left open where the match is weak. The size entry is marked missing in some rows and otherwise reads once, few, many or a size class.

CDR3 protein: CASSGYRGLNTEAFF
CDR3 DNA: TGTGCCAGCAGCGGGTACAGGGGACTGAACACTGAAGCTTTCTTT
D gene: TRBD1
V gene: TRBV5-5
clone size: -
J gene: TRBJ1-1

CDR3 protein: CASSQAGTGGKKLFF
CDR3 DNA: TGTGCCAGCAGCCAAGCGGGGACAGGGGGAAAAAAACTGTTTTTT
D gene: TRBD1
V gene: TRBV4-2
clone size: -
J gene: TRBJ1-4

CDR3 protein: CASRLGQNYGYTF
CDR3 DNA: TGTGCCAGCAGGTTGGGACAGAACTATGGCTACACCTTC
D gene: TRBD1
V gene: TRBV6-5
clone size: -
J gene: TRBJ1-2

CDR3 protein: CASIRDSASGNTIYF
CDR3 DNA: TGTGCCAGCATTAGAGACAGCGCCTCAGGAAACACCATATATTTT
D gene: -
V gene: TRBV6-6
clone size: -
J gene: TRBJ1-3

CDR3 protein: CASSFTRDRSPTRAQYF
CDR3 DNA: TGTGCCAGCAGCTTTACCCGGGACAGGAGTCCGACGAGGGCCCAGTACTTC
D gene: TRBD1
V gene: TRBV11-1
clone size: -
J gene: TRBJ2-5

CDR3 protein: CSVEGWENGYTF
CDR3 DNA: TGCAGCGTTGAAGGTTGGGAGAATGGCTACACCTTC
D gene: -
V gene: TRBV29-1
clone size: few
J gene: TRBJ1-2

CDR3 protein: CAWNGGFGYEQYF
CDR3 DNA: TGTGCCTGGAATGGGGGGTTCGGCTACGAGCAGTACTTC
D gene: -
V gene: TRBV30
clone size: -
J gene: TRBJ2-7

CDR3 protein: CASSHVLAGGLDTQYF
CDR3 DNA: TGCGCCAGCAGCCACGTCTTAGCGGGAGGGCTGGATACGCAGTATTTT
D gene: TRBD2
V gene: TRBV4-1
clone size: -
J gene: TRBJ2-3

CDR3 protein: CASSKLASSASNYNEQFF
CDR3 DNA: TGCGCCAGCAGTAAGTTAGCGTCTTCAGCTTCTAATTACAATGAGCAGTTCTTC
D gene: -
V gene: TRBV10-1
clone size: -
J gene: TRBJ2-1

CDR3 protein: CASSLENSYEQYF
CDR3 DNA: TGTGCCAGCAGCTTAGAAAACAGCTACGAGCAGTACTTC
D gene: -
V gene: TRBV7-9
clone size: -
J gene: TRBJ2-7

CDR3 protein: CASSTTGGTNTEAFF
CDR3 DNA: TGTGCCAGCAGCACCACGGGGGGCACGAACACTGAAGCTTTCTTT
D gene: -
V gene: TRBV9
clone size: -
J gene: TRBJ1-1

CDR3 protein: CASSPRRSDQYF
CDR3 DNA: TGTGCCAGCAGCCCCCGGAGGAGTGACCAGTACTTC
D gene: -
V gene: TRBV11-2
clone size: -
J gene: TRBJ2-5

CDR3 protein: CASSFHWGTGGAGANVLTF
CDR3 DNA: TGTGCCAGCAGCTTCCACTGGGGGACAGGGGGCGCTGGGGCCAACGTCCTGACTTTC
D gene: TRBD1
V gene: TRBV11-3
clone size: -
J gene: TRBJ2-6

CDR3 protein: CASSVAGTADNEQFF
CDR3 DNA: TGTGCCAGCAGCGTCGCCGGGACAGCGGACAATGAGCAGTTCTTC
D gene: TRBD1
V gene: TRBV13
clone size: -
J gene: TRBJ2-1

CDR3 protein: CASSQVPDSSSYEQYF
CDR3 DNA: TGCGCCAGCAGCCAGGTTCCTGACTCGAGCTCCTACGAGCAGTACTTC
D gene: -
V gene: TRBV4-3
clone size: -
J gene: TRBJ2-7

CDR3 protein: CASSPNVGGIGEQYF
CDR3 DNA: TGTGCCAGCAGTCCTAACGTCGGGGGAATAGGCGAGCAGTACTTC
D gene: -
V gene: TRBV6-5
clone size: -
J gene: TRBJ2-7

CDR3 protein: CASSFLSTLSNEQFF
CDR3 DNA: TGTGCCAGCAGTTTTTTAAGCACTTTAAGTAATGAGCAGTTCTTC
D gene: -
V gene: TRBV27
clone size: -
J gene: TRBJ2-1

CDR3 protein: CASSPRDSPSAFF
CDR3 DNA: TGTGCCAGCAGCCCTCGGGACAGCCCTTCGGCTTTCTTT
D gene: TRBD1
V gene: TRBV11-1
clone size: -
J gene: TRBJ1-1

CDR3 protein: CASSQEGQVSSYEQYF
CDR3 DNA: TGTGCCAGCAGCCAAGAAGGACAGGTTTCCTCCTACGAGCAGTACTTC
D gene: TRBD1
V gene: TRBV4-2
clone size: -
J gene: TRBJ2-7

CDR3 protein: CASSQVSGHLQPQHF
CDR3 DNA: TGCGCCAGCAGCCAAGTCTCGGGACACCTTCAGCCCCAGCATTTT
D gene: -
V gene: TRBV4-3
clone size: -
J gene: TRBJ1-5

CDR3 protein: CASSPRTGGTRSGEQYF
CDR3 DNA: TGTGCCAGCAGCCCGAGGACAGGGGGAACTAGATCCGGGGAGCAGTACTTC
D gene: TRBD1
V gene: TRBV9
clone size: -
J gene: TRBJ2-7

CDR3 protein: CASSVWDRGLAGPGNEQFF
CDR3 DNA: TGTGCCAGCAGCGTATGGGACAGGGGGCTGGCGGGCCCAGGGAATGAGCAGTTCTTC
D gene: TRBD1
V gene: TRBV9
clone size: -
J gene: TRBJ2-1

CDR3 protein: CSAGGDREPYEQYF
CDR3 DNA: TGCAGCGCTGGGGGGGACAGGGAGCCCTACGAGCAGTACTTC
D gene: TRBD1
V gene: TRBV29-1
clone size: -
J gene: TRBJ2-7

CDR3 protein: CASSAGYEQYF
CDR3 DNA: TGTGCCAGCAGTGCAGGCTACGAGCAGTACTTC
D gene: -
V gene: TRBV27
clone size: -
J gene: TRBJ2-7

CDR3 protein: CASSISSGDTGELFF
CDR3 DNA: TGTGCCAGCAGCATCTCCTCGGGGGACACCGGGGAGCTGTTTTTT
D gene: -
V gene: TRBV9
clone size: once
J gene: TRBJ2-2

CDR3 protein: CASRVDSLSYEQYF
CDR3 DNA: TGTGCCAGCAGAGTCGACTCGCTCTCCTACGAGCAGTACTTC
D gene: -
V gene: TRBV2
clone size: -
J gene: TRBJ2-7

CDR3 protein: CASSLEGGYGYTF
CDR3 DNA: TGTGCCAGCAGCTTGGAAGGGGGCTATGGCTACACCTTC
D gene: -
V gene: TRBV5-4
clone size: -
J gene: TRBJ1-2

CDR3 protein: CASSRITGFQETQYF
CDR3 DNA: TGTGCCAGCAGCCGTATTACAGGATTTCAAGAGACCCAGTACTTC
D gene: -
V gene: TRBV11-2
clone size: -
J gene: TRBJ2-5

CDR3 protein: CASSSWGRGLDNEQFF
CDR3 DNA: TGTGCCAGCAGCTCTTGGGGCAGGGGGCTGGACAATGAGCAGTTCTTC
D gene: TRBD1
V gene: TRBV7-6
clone size: -
J gene: TRBJ2-1

CDR3 protein: CASSQGGNSNQPQHF
CDR3 DNA: TGTGCCAGCAGCCAAGGAGGGAATAGCAATCAGCCCCAGCATTTT
D gene: -
V gene: TRBV9
clone size: -
J gene: TRBJ1-5